The rows below give T cell receptor beta chains drawn from one sample of a study of T cells after yellow fever vaccination. Each CDR3 protein is one row after TCRdb ran MiXCR on the 5' RACE reads. The table records under 95,000 distinct CDR3 sequences, under 9.5% of them present only once. The specimen comprised CD8+ T cells sorted from PBMCs, sampled more than 8 days after the first yellow fever vaccination. These receptor sequences come from a man between 18 and 35 years old who received the YFV17D yellow fever vaccine. CDR3s include the opening cysteine and the closing phenylalanine or tryptophan. The order of the fields is D gene, CDR3 length, J gene, V gene, clone size, CDR3 protein, CDR3 DNA. A D gene is named only where the DNA matches it firmly. The size of a clone is reported for some rows only, either as once, few or many, or as a class for expanded clones.

D: NA
length: 13
J: TRBJ2-5
V: TRBV20-1
size: many
CDR3: CSARLLLPETQYF
DNA: TGCAGTGCGCGACTACTTCTGCCGGAGACCCAGTACTTC

D: TRBD2
length: 16
J: TRBJ2-1
V: TRBV7-2
size: many
CDR3: CASSLLLAGAYNEQFF
DNA: TGTGCCAGCAGCTTATTACTAGCGGGGGCTTACAATGAGCAGTTCTTC

D: TRBD2
length: 15
J: TRBJ2-1
V: TRBV18
size: NA
CDR3: CASSPTSGGHNEQFF
DNA: TGTGCCAGCTCACCAACTAGCGGGGGCCACAATGAGCAGTTCTTC

D: NA
length: 13
J: TRBJ1-1
V: TRBV5-1
size: many
CDR3: CASSFRGHTEAFF
DNA: TGCGCCAGCAGCTTTCGGGGACACACTGAAGCTTTCTTT

D: TRBD1
length: 15
J: TRBJ1-6
V: TRBV4-3
size: NA
CDR3: CASSQVTGDNSPLHF
DNA: TGCGCCAGCAGCCAAGTGACAGGGGATAATTCACCCCTCCACTTT

D: TRBD1
length: 15
J: TRBJ1-5
V: TRBV27
size: many
CDR3: CASSSTGVGNQPQHF
DNA: TGTGCCAGCAGTTCGACAGGGGTCGGCAATCAGCCCCAGCATTTT

D: NA
length: 20
J: TRBJ1-1
V: TRBV25-1
size: few
CDR3: CASSEYLTEGLTGLGTEAFF
DNA: TGTGCCAGCAGTGAATATCTCACAGAAGGGCTTACAGGGTTAGGGACTGAAGCTTTCTTT

D: TRBD2
length: 15
J: TRBJ2-1
V: TRBV19
size: few
CDR3: CASSTGTSGYNEQFF
DNA: TGTGCCAGTAGTACCGGGACTAGCGGTTACAATGAGCAGTTCTTC

D: TRBD1
length: 15
J: TRBJ2-7
V: TRBV6-2/TRBV6-3
size: many
CDR3: CASSYGTASSYEQYF
DNA: TGTGCCAGCAGTTACGGGACAGCTAGCTCCTACGAGCAGTACTTC

D: TRBD1
length: 13
J: TRBJ2-1
V: TRBV6-5
size: NA
CDR3: CASSFGTADEQFF
DNA: TGTGCCAGCAGTTTTGGGACAGCCGATGAGCAGTTCTTC

D: TRBD2
length: 16
J: TRBJ2-4
V: TRBV5-5
size: NA
CDR3: CASSRSKREGLSIQYF
DNA: TGTGCCAGCAGCCGTAGCAAACGGGAGGGATTGAGCATTCAGTACTTC

D: TRBD2
length: 15
J: TRBJ2-1
V: TRBV7-2
size: many
CDR3: CASSFSGGASNEQFF
DNA: TGTGCCAGCAGCTTTAGCGGGGGGGCTTCTAATGAGCAGTTCTTC

D: NA
length: 17
J: TRBJ1-5
V: TRBV23-1
size: few
CDR3: CASSQSQQGRGNQPQHF
DNA: TGCGCCAGCAGTCAATCTCAACAGGGTCGCGGGAATCAGCCCCAGCATTTT

D: NA
length: 16
J: TRBJ2-3
V: TRBV12-3/TRBV12-4
size: many
CDR3: CASSLTDGTSTDTQYF
DNA: TGTGCCAGCAGTTTGACAGACGGGACGAGCACAGATACGCAGTATTTT

D: TRBD2
length: 17
J: TRBJ2-3
V: TRBV27
size: few
CDR3: CASRLALGRGGADTQYF
DNA: TGTGCCAGCAGACTAGCTTTGGGGCGGGGGGGAGCAGATACGCAGTATTTT

D: NA
length: 15
J: TRBJ2-1
V: TRBV6-2/TRBV6-3
size: many
CDR3: CASSYSITGVGEQFF
DNA: TGTGCCAGCAGTTACTCGATTACCGGGGTAGGCGAGCAGTTCTTC

D: NA
length: 15
J: TRBJ2-3
V: TRBV6-1
size: few
CDR3: CASSLASGATDTQYF
DNA: TGTGCCAGCAGCCTAGCGTCTGGGGCTACAGATACGCAGTATTTT

D: TRBD1
length: 15
J: TRBJ1-2
V: TRBV7-9
size: NA
CDR3: CASTSVWDRGHGYTF
DNA: TGTGCCAGCACCTCAGTTTGGGACAGGGGCCATGGCTACACCTTC

D: NA
length: 11
J: TRBJ2-7
V: TRBV30
size: NA
CDR3: CAWSGGLEQYF
DNA: TGTGCCTGGAGTGGAGGGCTCGAGCAGTACTTC

D: NA
length: 13
J: TRBJ1-2
V: TRBV12-3/TRBV12-4
size: many
CDR3: CASSLSQVYGYTF
DNA: TGTGCCAGCAGTTTGTCACAGGTCTATGGCTACACCTTC

D: NA
length: 15
J: TRBJ2-1
V: TRBV7-9
size: NA
CDR3: CASSAPGPLYNEQFF
DNA: TGTGCCAGCAGCGCCCCGGGACCCCTTTACAATGAGCAGTTCTTC

D: NA
length: 15
J: TRBJ2-1
V: TRBV5-1
size: many
CDR3: CASSYFQGFVDEQFF
DNA: TGCGCCAGCAGCTATTTCCAGGGCTTTGTGGATGAGCAGTTCTTC

D: TRBD1
length: 15
J: TRBJ2-1
V: TRBV4-1
size: NA
CDR3: CASSLSEGAYNEQFF
DNA: TGCGCCAGCAGCTTAAGCGAGGGGGCTTACAATGAGCAGTTCTTC

D: NA
length: 15
J: TRBJ2-5
V: TRBV20-1
size: many
CDR3: CSARDGGRGEETQYF
DNA: TGCAGTGCTAGAGACGGGGGCAGGGGCGAAGAGACCCAGTACTTC

D: NA
length: 16
J: TRBJ2-2
V: TRBV4-3
size: NA
CDR3: CASSQKGALNTGELFF
DNA: TGCGCCAGCAGCCAAAAAGGGGCCCTGAACACCGGGGAGCTGTTTTTT

D: TRBD2
length: 14
J: TRBJ2-1
V: TRBV10-3
size: many
CDR3: CAMPTRTSSHEQFF
DNA: TGTGCCATGCCGACAAGGACTAGCTCACATGAGCAGTTCTTC